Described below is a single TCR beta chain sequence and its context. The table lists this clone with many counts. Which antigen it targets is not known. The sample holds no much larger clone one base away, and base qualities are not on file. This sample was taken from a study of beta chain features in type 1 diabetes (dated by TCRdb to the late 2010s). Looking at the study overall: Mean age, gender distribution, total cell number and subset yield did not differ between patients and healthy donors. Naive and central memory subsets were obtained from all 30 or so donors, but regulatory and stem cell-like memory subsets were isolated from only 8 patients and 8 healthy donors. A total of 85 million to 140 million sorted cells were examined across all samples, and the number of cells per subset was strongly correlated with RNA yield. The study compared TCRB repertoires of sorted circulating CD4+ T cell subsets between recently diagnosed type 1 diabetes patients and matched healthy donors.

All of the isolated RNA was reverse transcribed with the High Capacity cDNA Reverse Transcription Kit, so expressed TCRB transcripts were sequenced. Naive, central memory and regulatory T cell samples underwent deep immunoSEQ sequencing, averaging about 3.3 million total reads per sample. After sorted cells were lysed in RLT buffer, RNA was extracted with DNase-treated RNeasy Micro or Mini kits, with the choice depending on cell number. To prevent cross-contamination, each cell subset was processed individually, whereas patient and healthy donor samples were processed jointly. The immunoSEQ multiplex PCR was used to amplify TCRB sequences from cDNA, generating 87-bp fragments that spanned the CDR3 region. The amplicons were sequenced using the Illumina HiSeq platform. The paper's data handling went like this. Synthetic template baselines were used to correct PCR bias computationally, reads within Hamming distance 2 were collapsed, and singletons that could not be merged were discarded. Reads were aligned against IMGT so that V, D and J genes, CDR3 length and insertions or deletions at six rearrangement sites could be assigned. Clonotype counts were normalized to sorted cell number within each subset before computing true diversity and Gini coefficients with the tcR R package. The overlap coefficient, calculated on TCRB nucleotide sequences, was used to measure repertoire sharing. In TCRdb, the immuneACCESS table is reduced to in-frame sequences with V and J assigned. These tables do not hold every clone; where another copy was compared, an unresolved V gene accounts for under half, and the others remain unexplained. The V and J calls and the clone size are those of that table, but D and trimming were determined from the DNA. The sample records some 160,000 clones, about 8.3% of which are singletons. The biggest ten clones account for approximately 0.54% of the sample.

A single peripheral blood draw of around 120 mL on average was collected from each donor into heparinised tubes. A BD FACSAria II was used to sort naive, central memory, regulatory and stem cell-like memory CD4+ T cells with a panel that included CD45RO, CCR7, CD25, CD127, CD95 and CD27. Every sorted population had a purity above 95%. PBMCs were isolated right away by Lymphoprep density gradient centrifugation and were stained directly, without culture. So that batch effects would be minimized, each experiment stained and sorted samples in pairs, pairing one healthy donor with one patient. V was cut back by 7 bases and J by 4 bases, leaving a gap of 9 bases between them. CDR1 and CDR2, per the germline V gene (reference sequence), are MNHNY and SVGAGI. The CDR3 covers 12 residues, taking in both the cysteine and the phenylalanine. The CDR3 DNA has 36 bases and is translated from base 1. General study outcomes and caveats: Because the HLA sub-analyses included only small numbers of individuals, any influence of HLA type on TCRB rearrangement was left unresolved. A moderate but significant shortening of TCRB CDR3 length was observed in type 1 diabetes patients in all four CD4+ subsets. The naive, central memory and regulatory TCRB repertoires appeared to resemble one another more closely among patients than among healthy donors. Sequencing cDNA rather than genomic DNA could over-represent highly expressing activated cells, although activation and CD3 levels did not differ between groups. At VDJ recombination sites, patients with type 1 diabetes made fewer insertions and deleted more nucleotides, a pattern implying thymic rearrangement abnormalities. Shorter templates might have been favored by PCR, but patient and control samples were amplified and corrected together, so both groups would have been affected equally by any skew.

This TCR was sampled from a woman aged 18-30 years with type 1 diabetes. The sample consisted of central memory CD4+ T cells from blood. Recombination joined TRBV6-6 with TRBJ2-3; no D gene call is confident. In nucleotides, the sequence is TGTGCCAGCATCGACCAGGCAGATACGCAGTATTTT. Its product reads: CASIDQADTQYF.